This is a list of T cell receptor beta chains from one sample in a study of blood T cells in healthy people across ages. TCRdb analysed the 5' RACE reads with MiXCR anew, one entry per CDR3 protein. The sample lists 700,000 to 850,000 distinct CDR3 sequences; about 36% were seen once. The sample was blood. Receptor source: a man between 18 and 35 years old in good health. Both conserved end residues are part of each CDR3. Fields, in order: D gene, clone size, J gene, V gene, CDR3 DNA, CDR3 protein. The D gene is left open where the match is weak. Part of the rows lack a size; the others show once, few, many or a class for expanded clones.

d_gene: TRBD2; abundance: many; j_gene: TRBJ2-3; v_gene: TRBV7-2; CDR3nt: TGTGCCAGCAGTGGGACTAGTAGTCCCACAGATACGCAGTATTTT; CDR3aa: CASSGTSSPTDTQYF
d_gene: TRBD1; abundance: .; j_gene: TRBJ1-5; v_gene: TRBV4-1; CDR3nt: TGCGCCAGCACCCCGTCGACAGGGGCGACAGGCAATCAGCCCCAGCATTTT; CDR3aa: CASTPSTGATGNQPQHF
d_gene: .; abundance: .; j_gene: TRBJ1-2; v_gene: TRBV12-3/TRBV12-4; CDR3nt: TGTGCCAGCAGACCTGGGACTTGGGGCTACACCTTC; CDR3aa: CASRPGTWGYTF
d_gene: .; abundance: many; j_gene: TRBJ2-1; v_gene: TRBV20-1; CDR3nt: TGCAGTGGGCGCAGAGAGTACAATGAGCAGTTCTTC; CDR3aa: CSGRREYNEQFF
d_gene: .; abundance: few; j_gene: TRBJ1-5; v_gene: TRBV6-2/TRBV6-3; CDR3nt: TGTGCCAGCAGTTACGGATCCGTGAGGCAGCCCCAGCATTTT; CDR3aa: CASSYGSVRQPQHF
d_gene: .; abundance: few; j_gene: TRBJ1-6; v_gene: TRBV7-9; CDR3nt: TGTGCCAGCAGCGCGGACAGACTTAATTCACCCCTCCACTTT; CDR3aa: CASSADRLNSPLHF
d_gene: TRBD1; abundance: .; j_gene: TRBJ2-7; v_gene: TRBV5-1; CDR3nt: TGCGCCAGCAGCTTGGATCCCGACAGGGGGAAAAGGGAAAGGGTTTACAATGAGCGGTACTTC; CDR3aa: CASSLDPDRGKRERVYNERYF
d_gene: TRBD2; abundance: many; j_gene: TRBJ2-2; v_gene: TRBV7-3; CDR3nt: TGTGCCAGCAGCCGGACTAGCGGGGGCAACACCGGGGAGCTGTTTTTT; CDR3aa: CASSRTSGGNTGELFF
d_gene: TRBD1; abundance: .; j_gene: TRBJ2-5; v_gene: TRBV29-1; CDR3nt: TGCAGCGTCACCAGGACAGGACCACAAGAGACCCAGTACTTC; CDR3aa: CSVTRTGPQETQYF
d_gene: .; abundance: .; j_gene: TRBJ2-5; v_gene: TRBV5-5; CDR3nt: TGTGCCAGCAGCTTCGGGAACAATGAGCAGTACTTC; CDR3aa: CASSFGNNEQYF
d_gene: TRBD1; abundance: few; j_gene: TRBJ1-1; v_gene: TRBV20-1; CDR3nt: TGCAGTGCTTCACCCCACCAGGGGGCCAACACTGAAGCTTTCTTT; CDR3aa: CSASPHQGANTEAFF
d_gene: TRBD2; abundance: .; j_gene: TRBJ2-3; v_gene: TRBV9; CDR3nt: TGTGCCAGCAGCGAGAGCGGGATCTTACCAGATACGCAGTATTTT; CDR3aa: CASSESGILPDTQYF
d_gene: .; abundance: .; j_gene: TRBJ1-2; v_gene: TRBV12-3/TRBV12-4; CDR3nt: TGTGCCAGCAGTTTACAGGGGCTAGCTAACTATGGCTACACCTTC; CDR3aa: CASSLQGLANYGYTF
d_gene: .; abundance: .; j_gene: TRBJ1-4; v_gene: TRBV10-2; CDR3nt: TGCGCCAGCACCGGACAGACTAATGAAAAACTGTTTTTT; CDR3aa: CASTGQTNEKLFF
d_gene: .; abundance: .; j_gene: TRBJ2-1; v_gene: TRBV29-1; CDR3nt: TGCAGCGTTGAAGTATCCAACAGAGCCCAAGAGACCCAGTTCTTC; CDR3aa: CSVEVSNRAQETQFF
d_gene: .; abundance: .; j_gene: TRBJ2-1; v_gene: TRBV5-1; CDR3nt: TGCGCCGGCAGCTTGGGCAGGGTTGAGGACGAGCAGTTCTTC; CDR3aa: CAGSLGRVEDEQFF
d_gene: TRBD1; abundance: .; j_gene: TRBJ1-5; v_gene: TRBV6-5; CDR3nt: TGTGCCAGCAGTTACTCGAGCGGACAGGGTACTAATCAGCCCCAGCATTTT; CDR3aa: CASSYSSGQGTNQPQHF
d_gene: TRBD1; abundance: .; j_gene: TRBJ2-5; v_gene: TRBV4-2; CDR3nt: TGTGCCAGCAGCCCGCCGGGACAGGGGAAAGAGACCCAGTACTTC; CDR3aa: CASSPPGQGKETQYF
d_gene: .; abundance: .; j_gene: TRBJ1-4; v_gene: TRBV5-1; CDR3nt: TGCGCCAGCGGCTTGGGGGCAACAACTAATGAAAAACTGTTTTTT; CDR3aa: CASGLGATTNEKLFF
d_gene: TRBD1; abundance: many; j_gene: TRBJ1-2; v_gene: TRBV10-3; CDR3nt: TGTGCCATCAGTGACGGAGCAGGGGGAGTGAGGTATGGCTACACCTTC; CDR3aa: CAISDGAGGVRYGYTF
d_gene: .; abundance: .; j_gene: TRBJ2-1; v_gene: TRBV10-3; CDR3nt: TGTGCCATCAGTGACCCCGGGGTCAATGAGCAGTTCTTC; CDR3aa: CAISDPGVNEQFF
d_gene: TRBD1; abundance: .; j_gene: TRBJ2-5; v_gene: TRBV4-3; CDR3nt: TGCGCCAGCAGCCAAGGAAACCGACAGGGGCAGACCCAGTACTTC; CDR3aa: CASSQGNRQGQTQYF
d_gene: .; abundance: .; j_gene: TRBJ1-1; v_gene: TRBV10-3; CDR3nt: TGTGCCATCAGTGACGGGGATAACGCCGCTTTCTTT; CDR3aa: CAISDGDNAAFF
d_gene: TRBD2; abundance: .; j_gene: TRBJ2-4; v_gene: TRBV12-3/TRBV12-4; CDR3nt: TGTGCCAGCATCGCGGGACTAGCGGAGGACAATGAGCAGTACTTC; CDR3aa: CASIAGLAEDNEQYF
d_gene: .; abundance: .; j_gene: TRBJ2-7; v_gene: TRBV6-2/TRBV6-3; CDR3nt: TGTGCCAGCAGCACCCCTTTGGAGAGATCAGGCTACGAGCAGTACTTC; CDR3aa: CASSTPLERSGYEQYF
d_gene: .; abundance: few; j_gene: TRBJ2-5; v_gene: TRBV4-2; CDR3nt: TGTGCCAGCAGCCAAGAGCAAGGGGAAGAGACCCAGTACTTC; CDR3aa: CASSQEQGEETQYF